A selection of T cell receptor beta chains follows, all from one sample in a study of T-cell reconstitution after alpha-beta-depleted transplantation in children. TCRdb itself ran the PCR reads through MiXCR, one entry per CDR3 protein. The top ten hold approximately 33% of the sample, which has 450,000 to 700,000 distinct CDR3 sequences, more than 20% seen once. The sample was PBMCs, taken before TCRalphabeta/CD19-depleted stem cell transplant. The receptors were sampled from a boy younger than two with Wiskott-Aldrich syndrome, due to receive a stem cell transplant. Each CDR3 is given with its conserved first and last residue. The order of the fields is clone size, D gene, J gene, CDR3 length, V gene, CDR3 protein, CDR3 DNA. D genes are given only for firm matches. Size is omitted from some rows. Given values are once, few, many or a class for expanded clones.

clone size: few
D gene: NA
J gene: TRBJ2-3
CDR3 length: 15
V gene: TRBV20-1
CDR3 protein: CSAPTLGVSTDTQYF
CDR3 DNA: TGCAGTGCTCCAACTTTGGGCGTTAGCACAGATACGCAGTATTTT

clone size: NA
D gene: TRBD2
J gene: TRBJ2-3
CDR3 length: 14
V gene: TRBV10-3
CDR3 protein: CATRLAGGADTQYF
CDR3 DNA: TGTGCCACCAGACTAGCGGGAGGCGCAGATACGCAGTATTTT

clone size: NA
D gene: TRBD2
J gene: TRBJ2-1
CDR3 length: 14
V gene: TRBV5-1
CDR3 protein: CASSPKGGNNEQFF
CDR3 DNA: TGCGCCAGCAGCCCGAAGGGAGGGAACAATGAGCAGTTCTTC

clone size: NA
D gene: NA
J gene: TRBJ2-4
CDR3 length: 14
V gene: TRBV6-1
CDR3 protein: CASRRDGGKNIQYF
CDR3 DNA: TGTGCCAGCAGGAGGGATGGCGGCAAAAACATTCAGTACTTC

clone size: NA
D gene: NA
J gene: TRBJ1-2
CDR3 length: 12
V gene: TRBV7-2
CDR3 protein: CASSLKGFGYTF
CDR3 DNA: TGTGCCAGCAGCTTAAAGGGGTTTGGCTACACCTTC

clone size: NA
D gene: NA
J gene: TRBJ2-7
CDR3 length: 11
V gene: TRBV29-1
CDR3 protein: CSAKDTTEQYF
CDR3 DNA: TGCAGCGCTAAAGATACCACGGAGCAGTACTTC

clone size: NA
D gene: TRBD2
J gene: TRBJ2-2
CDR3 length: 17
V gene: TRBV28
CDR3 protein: CASSPAGWAGGSGELFF
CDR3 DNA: TGTGCCAGCAGTCCGGCGGGTTGGGCGGGAGGTTCCGGGGAGCTGTTTTTT

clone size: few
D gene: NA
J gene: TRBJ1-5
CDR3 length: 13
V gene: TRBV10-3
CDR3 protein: CAISDHGNQPQHF
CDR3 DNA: TGTGCCATCAGTGATCACGGTAATCAGCCCCAGCATTTT

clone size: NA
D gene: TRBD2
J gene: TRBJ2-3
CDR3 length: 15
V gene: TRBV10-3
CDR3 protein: CAISGGTSGRARWYF
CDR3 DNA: TGTGCCATCAGTGGAGGGACTAGCGGGAGGGCCCGTTGGTATTTT

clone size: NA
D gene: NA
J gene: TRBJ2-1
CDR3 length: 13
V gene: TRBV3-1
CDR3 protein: CASSQDGYNEQFF
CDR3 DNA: TGTGCCAGCAGCCAGGACGGCTACAATGAGCAGTTCTTC

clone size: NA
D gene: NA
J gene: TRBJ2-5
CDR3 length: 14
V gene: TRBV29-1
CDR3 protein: CSARGQMRRETQYF
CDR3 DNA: TGCAGCGCCCGAGGACAGATGCGGAGAGAGACCCAGTACTTC

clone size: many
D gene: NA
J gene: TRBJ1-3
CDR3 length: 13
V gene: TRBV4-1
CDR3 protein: CASSLGAVDTIYF
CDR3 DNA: TGCGCCAGCAGCCTCGGGGCAGTCGACACCATATATTTT

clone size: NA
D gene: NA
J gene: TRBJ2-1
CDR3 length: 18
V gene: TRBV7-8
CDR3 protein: CASSLALLGGGPSNEQFF
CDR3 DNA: TGTGCCAGCAGCTTAGCCCTCCTAGGGGGAGGGCCCTCCAATGAGCAGTTCTTC

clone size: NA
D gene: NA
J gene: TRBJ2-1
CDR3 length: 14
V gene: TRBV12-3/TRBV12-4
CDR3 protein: CASGNYGERNEQFF
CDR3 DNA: TGTGCCAGCGGAAACTATGGAGAAAGGAATGAGCAGTTCTTC

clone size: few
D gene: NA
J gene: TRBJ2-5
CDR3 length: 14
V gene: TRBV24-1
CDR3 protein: CATSDLQSQETQYF
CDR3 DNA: TGTGCCACCAGTGATCTACAGAGCCAAGAGACCCAGTACTTC

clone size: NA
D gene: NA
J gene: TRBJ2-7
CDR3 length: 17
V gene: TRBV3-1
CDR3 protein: CASSQEFPGVYAYEQYF
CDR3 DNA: TGTGCCAGCAGCCAAGAGTTTCCGGGAGTATATGCCTACGAGCAGTACTTC

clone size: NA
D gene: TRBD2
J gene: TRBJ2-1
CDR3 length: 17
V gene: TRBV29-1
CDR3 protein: CSVEARRTSGRRDEQFF
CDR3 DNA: TGCAGCGTTGAAGCCAGAAGGACTAGCGGGAGAAGAGATGAGCAGTTCTTC

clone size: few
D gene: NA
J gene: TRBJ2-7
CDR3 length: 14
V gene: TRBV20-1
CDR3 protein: CSARDFAQPYEQYF
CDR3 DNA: TGCAGTGCTAGAGATTTTGCCCAACCCTACGAGCAGTACTTC

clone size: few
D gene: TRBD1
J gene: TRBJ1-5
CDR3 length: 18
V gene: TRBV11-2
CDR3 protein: CASSLEGTGSYSNQPQHF
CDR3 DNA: TGTGCCAGCAGCTTAGAAGGGACAGGCTCGTATAGCAATCAGCCCCAGCATTTT

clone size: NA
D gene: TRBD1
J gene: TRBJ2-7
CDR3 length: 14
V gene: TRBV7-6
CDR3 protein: CASSPRTGGGEQYF
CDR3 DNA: TGTGCCAGCAGCCCACGGACAGGGGGCGGCGAGCAGTACTTC

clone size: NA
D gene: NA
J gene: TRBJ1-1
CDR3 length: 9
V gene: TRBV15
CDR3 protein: CATSRRAFF
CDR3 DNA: TGTGCCACCAGCAGACGGGCTTTCTTT

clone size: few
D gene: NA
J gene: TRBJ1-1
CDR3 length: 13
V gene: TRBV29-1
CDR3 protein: CSVAGTVKPEAFF
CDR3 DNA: TGCAGCGTTGCAGGGACTGTCAAGCCTGAAGCTTTCTTT

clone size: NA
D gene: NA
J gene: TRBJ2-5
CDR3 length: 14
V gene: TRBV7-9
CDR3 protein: CASSLLQTQETQYF
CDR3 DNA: TGTGCCAGCAGCTTACTACAAACCCAAGAGACCCAGTACTTC

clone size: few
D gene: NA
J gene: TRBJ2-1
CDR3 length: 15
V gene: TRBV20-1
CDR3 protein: CSAEELAGAYNEQFF
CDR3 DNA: TGCAGTGCTGAAGAGCTCGCTGGCGCCTACAATGAGCAGTTCTTC

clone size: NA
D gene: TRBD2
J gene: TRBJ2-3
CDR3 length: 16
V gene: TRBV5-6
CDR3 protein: CASSLAPSGNTDTQYF
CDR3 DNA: TGTGCCAGCAGCTTGGCCCCTAGCGGAAACACAGATACGCAGTATTTT

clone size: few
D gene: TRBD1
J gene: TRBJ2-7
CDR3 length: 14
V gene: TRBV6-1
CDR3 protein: CASSASGGVDEQYF
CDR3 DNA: TGTGCCAGCAGTGCGTCAGGGGGAGTCGACGAGCAGTACTTC

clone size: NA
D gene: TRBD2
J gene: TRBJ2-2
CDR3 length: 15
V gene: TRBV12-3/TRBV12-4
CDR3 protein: CASSPRGTSTGELFF
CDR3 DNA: TGTGCCAGCAGTCCCCGGGGGACTAGCACCGGGGAGCTGTTTTTT

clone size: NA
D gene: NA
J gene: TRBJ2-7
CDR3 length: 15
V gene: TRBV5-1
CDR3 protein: CSSSLSRGLTGEQYF
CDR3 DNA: TGCTCCAGCAGCTTGAGTCGCGGCTTGACGGGGGAGCAGTACTTC

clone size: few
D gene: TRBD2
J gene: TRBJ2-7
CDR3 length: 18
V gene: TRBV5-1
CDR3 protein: CASSVNPGLAGSSYEQYF
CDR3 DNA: TGCGCCAGCAGCGTAAACCCGGGACTAGCGGGGAGCTCCTACGAGCAGTACTTC

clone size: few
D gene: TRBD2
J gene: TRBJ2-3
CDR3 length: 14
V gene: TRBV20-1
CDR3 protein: CSATKTSGRDTQYF
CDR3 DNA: TGCAGTGCTACTAAGACTAGCGGTAGGGATACGCAGTATTTT

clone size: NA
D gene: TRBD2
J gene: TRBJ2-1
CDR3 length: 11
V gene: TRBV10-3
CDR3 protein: CAIGTRNEQFF
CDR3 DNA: TGTGCCATCGGGACTAGAAATGAGCAGTTCTTC

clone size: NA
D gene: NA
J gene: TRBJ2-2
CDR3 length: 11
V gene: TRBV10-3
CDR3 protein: CASRLDGELFF
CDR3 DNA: TGTGCCTCCCGATTGGACGGGGAGCTGTTTTTT

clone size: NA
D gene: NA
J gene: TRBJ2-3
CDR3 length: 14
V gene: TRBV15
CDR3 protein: CATSRDSRTDTQYF
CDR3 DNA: TGTGCCACCAGCAGAGATAGCCGCACAGATACGCAGTATTTT

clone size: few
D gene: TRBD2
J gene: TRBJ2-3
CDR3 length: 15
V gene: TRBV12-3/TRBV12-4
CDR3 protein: CASSSRTSTPDTQYF
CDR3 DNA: TGTGCCAGCAGCTCGAGGACTAGCACCCCAGATACGCAGTATTTT

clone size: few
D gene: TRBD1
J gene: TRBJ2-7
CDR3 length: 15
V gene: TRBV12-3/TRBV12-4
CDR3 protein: CASTQRRDSIEGQYF
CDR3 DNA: TGTGCCAGCACTCAACGCCGGGACAGCATCGAGGGGCAGTACTTC

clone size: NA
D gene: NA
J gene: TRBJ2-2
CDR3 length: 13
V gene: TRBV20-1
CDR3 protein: CSARGTMTGELFF
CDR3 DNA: TGCAGTGCTAGGGGGACGATGACCGGGGAGCTGTTTTTT

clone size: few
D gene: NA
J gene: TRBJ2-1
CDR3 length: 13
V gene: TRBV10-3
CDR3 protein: CAISVSSDNEQFF
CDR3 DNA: TGTGCCATCAGTGTCTCTAGCGATAATGAGCAGTTCTTC

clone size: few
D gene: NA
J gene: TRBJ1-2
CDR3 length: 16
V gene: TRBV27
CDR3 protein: CASSLKSWGTRYGYTF
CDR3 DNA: TGTGCCAGCAGTTTAAAGTCATGGGGCACTAGGTATGGCTACACCTTC

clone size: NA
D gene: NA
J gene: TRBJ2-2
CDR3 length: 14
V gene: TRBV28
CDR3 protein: CASSCKGPAGELFF
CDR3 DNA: TGTGCCAGCAGTTGTAAGGGTCCAGCCGGGGAGCTGTTTTTT

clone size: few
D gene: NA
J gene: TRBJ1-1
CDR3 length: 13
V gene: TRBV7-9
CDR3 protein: CASSSMMGTEAFF
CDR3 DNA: TGTGCCAGCAGCTCCATGATGGGCACTGAAGCTTTCTTT

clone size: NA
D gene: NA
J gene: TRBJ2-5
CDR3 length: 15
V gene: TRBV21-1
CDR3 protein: CASSNRAGHQETQYF
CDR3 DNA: TGTGCCAGCAGCAACAGGGCAGGCCACCAAGAGACCCAGTACTTC

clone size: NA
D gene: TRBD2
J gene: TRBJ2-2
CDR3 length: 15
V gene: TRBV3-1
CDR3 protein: CASSQALAGTGELFF
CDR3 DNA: TGTGCCAGCAGCCAAGCTCTAGCGGGCACCGGGGAGCTGTTTTTT

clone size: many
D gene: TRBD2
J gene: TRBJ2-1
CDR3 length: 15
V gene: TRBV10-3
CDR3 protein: CAISVAGDNTNEQFF
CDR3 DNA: TGTGCCATCAGTGTTGCGGGAGATAACACGAATGAGCAGTTCTTC

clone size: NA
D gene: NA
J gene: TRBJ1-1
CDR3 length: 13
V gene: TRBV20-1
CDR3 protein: CSVYRAAGTEAFF
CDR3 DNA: TGCAGTGTCTACAGGGCGGCTGGCACTGAAGCTTTCTTT

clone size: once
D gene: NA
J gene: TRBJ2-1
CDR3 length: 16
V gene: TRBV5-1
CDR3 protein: CASSWTVREKDNEQFF
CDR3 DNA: TGCGCCAGCAGCTGGACCGTCAGGGAGAAGGACAATGAGCAGTTCTTC

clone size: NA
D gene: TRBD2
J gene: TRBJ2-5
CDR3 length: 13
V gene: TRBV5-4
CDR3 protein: CASSAVGGETQYF
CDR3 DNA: TGTGCCAGCAGCGCTGTGGGGGGGGAGACCCAGTACTTC

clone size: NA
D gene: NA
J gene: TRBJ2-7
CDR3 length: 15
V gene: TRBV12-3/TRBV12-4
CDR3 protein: CASSLHPGLSYEQYF
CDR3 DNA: TGTGCCAGCAGTTTACACCCAGGGCTATCCTACGAGCAGTACTTC

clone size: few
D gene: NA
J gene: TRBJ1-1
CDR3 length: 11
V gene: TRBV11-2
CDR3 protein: CASRIGAEAFF
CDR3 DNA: TGTGCCAGCAGGATCGGGGCTGAAGCTTTCTTT

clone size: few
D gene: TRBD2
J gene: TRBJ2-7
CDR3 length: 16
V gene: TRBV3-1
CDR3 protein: CASSQEGLAGAYEQYF
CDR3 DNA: TGTGCCAGCAGCCAAGAGGGACTAGCGGGGGCCTACGAGCAGTACTTC